This record covers a single TCR beta chain. This record comes from a study of chemoradiotherapy in HPV16-positive cancers. TCRdb keeps only in-frame clones here, not all; method: immunoSEQ multiplex PCR. The sample has some 12,000 clones; 50% to 75% are singletons. This CDR3 contains 13 residues. Trimming cost V 4 bases and J 6 bases, with 12 bases left between them. The germline gives CDR1 MGHRA, CDR2 YSYEKL. This TCR was sampled from a human donor with HPV-associated anogenital cancer. Sample collection occurred from a patient who underwent chemoradiotherapy. This chain connects TRBV4-1 to TRBJ1-2; D remains unclear. The CDR3 loop is CASSPRPGDGYTF. CDR3 sequence (DNA): TGCGCCAGCAGCCCTCGTCCTGGTGATGGCTACACCTTC.